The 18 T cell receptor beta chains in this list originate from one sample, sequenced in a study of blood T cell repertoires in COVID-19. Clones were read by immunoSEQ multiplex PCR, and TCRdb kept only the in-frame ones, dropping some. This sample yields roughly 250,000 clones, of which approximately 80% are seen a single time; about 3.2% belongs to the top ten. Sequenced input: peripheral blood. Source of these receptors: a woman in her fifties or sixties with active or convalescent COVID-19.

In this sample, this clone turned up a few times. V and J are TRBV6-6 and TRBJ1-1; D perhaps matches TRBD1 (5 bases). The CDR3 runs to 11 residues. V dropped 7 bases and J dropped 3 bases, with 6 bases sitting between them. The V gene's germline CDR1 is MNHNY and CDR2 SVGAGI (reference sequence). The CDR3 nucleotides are TGTGCCAGCATAGGGGACACTGAAGCTTTCTTT. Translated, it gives CASIGDTEAFF.

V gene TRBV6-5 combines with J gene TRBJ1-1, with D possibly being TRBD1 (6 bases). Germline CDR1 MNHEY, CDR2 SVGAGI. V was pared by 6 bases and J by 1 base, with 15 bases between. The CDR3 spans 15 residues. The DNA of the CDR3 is TGTGCCAGCAGCTTACCAGGGGCGCAGAACACTGAAGCTTTCTTT. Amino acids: CASSLPGAQNTEAFF.

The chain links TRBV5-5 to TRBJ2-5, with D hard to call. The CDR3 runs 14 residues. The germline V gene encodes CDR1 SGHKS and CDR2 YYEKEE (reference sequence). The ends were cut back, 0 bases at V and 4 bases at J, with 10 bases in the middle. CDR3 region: CASSLVPTRETQYF. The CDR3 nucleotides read TGTGCCAGCAGCTTGGTTCCTACCCGAGAGACCCAGTACTTC. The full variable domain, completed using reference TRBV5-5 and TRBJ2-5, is DAGVTQSPTHLIKTRGQQVTLRCSPISGHKSVSWYQQVLGQGPQFIFQYYEKEERGRGNFPDRFSARQFPNYSSELNVNALLLGDSALYLCASSLVPTRETQYFGPGTRLLVL.

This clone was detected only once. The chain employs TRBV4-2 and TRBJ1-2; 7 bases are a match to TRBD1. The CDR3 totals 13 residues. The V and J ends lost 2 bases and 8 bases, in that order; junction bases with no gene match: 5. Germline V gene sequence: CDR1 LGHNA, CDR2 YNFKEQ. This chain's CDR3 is CASSQLRDSGYTF. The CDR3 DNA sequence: TGTGCCAGCAGCCAACTCCGGGACAGCGGCTACACCTTC.

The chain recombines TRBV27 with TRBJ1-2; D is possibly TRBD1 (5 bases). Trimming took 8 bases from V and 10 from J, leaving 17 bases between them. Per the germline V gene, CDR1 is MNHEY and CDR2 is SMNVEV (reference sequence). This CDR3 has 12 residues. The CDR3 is CASWETETDYTF. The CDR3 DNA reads TGTGCCAGCTGGGAAACGGAGACAGACTACACCTTC.

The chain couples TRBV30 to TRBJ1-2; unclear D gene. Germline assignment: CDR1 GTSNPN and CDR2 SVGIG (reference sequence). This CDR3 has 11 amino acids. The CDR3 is CVAYGNYGYTF. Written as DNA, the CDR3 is TGTGTCGCGTACGGGAACTATGGCTACACCTTC.

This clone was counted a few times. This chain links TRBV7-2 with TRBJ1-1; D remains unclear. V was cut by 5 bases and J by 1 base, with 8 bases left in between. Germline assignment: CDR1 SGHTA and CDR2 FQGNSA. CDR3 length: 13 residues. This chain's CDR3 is CASSRRQNTEAFF. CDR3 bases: TGTGCCAGCAGCCGACGACAGAACACTGAAGCTTTCTTT. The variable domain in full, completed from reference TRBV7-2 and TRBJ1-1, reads GAGVSQSPSNKVTEKGKDVELRCDPISGHTALYWYRQSLGQGLEFLIYFQGNSAPDKSGLPSDRFSAERTGGSVSTLTIQRTQQEDSAVYLCASSRRQNTEAFFGQGTRLTVV.

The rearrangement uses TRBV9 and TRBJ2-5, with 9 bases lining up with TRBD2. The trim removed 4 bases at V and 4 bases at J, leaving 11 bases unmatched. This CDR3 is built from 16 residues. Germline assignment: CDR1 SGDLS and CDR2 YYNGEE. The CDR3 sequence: CASSPTAGTSIETQYF. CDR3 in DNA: TGTGCCAGCAGCCCTACCGCCGGGACTAGCATAGAGACCCAGTACTTC.

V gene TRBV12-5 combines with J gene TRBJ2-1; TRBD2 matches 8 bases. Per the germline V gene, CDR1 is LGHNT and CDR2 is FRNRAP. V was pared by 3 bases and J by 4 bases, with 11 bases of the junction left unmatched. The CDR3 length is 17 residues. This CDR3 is CASGFYVGAGGYNEQFF. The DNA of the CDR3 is TGTGCTAGTGGTTTCTATGTTGGGGCGGGGGGATACAATGAGCAGTTCTTC.

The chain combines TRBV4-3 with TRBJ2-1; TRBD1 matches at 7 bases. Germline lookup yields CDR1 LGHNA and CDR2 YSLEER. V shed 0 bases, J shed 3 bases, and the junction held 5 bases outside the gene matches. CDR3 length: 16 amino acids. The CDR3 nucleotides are TGCGCCAGCAGCCAAGATAGGACAGGCAACTACAATGAGCAGTTCTTC. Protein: CASSQDRTGNYNEQFF.

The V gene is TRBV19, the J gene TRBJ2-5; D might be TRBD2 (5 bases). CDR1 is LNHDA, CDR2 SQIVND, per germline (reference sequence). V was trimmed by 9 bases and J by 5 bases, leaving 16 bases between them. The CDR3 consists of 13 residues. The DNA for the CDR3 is TGTGCCAGCGGACTCCCGGGGATTGAGACCCAGTACTTC. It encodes CASGLPGIETQYF.

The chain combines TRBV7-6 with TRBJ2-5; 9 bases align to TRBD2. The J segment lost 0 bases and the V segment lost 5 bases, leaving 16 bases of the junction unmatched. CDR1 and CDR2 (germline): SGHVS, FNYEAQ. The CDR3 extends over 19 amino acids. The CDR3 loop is CASSTGLAASFQDQETQYF. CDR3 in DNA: TGTGCCAGCAGCACGGGACTAGCTGCCTCTTTCCAGGACCAAGAGACCCAGTACTTC.

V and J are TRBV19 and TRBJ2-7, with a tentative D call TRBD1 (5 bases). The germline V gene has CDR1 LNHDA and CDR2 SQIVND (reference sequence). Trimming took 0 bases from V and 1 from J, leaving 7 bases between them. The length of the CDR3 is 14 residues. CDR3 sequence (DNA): TGTGCCAGTAGTATAGATCAGGGTTCCTACGAGCAGTACTTC. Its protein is CASSIDQGSYEQYF.

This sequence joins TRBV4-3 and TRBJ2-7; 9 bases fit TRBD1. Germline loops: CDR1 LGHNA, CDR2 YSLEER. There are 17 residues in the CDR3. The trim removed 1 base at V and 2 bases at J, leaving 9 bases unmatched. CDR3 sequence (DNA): TGCGCCAGCAGCCAAGGATCAGCATGGACAGGGGCCTACGAGCAGTACTTC. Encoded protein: CASSQGSAWTGAYEQYF.

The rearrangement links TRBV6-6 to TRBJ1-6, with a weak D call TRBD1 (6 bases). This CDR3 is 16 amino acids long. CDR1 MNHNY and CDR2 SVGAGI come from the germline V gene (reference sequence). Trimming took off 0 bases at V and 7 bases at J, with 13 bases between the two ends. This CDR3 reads CASSYSRTDLNSPLHF. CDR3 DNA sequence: TGTGCCAGCAGTTACTCGAGGACAGACCTAAATTCACCCCTCCACTTT.

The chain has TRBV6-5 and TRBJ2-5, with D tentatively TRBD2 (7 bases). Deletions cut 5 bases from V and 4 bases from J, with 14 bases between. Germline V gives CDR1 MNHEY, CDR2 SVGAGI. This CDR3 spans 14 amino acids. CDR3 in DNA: TGTGCCAGCAGTCGTAAGGGGGGGCCAGAGACCCAGTACTTC. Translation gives CASSRKGGPETQYF.

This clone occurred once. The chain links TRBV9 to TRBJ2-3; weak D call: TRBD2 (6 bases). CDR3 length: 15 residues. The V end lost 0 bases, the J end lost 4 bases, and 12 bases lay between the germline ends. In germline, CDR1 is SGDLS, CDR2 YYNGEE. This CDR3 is CASSVGSTGADTQYF. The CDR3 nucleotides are TGTGCCAGCAGCGTAGGTTCCACGGGGGCAGATACGCAGTATTTT.

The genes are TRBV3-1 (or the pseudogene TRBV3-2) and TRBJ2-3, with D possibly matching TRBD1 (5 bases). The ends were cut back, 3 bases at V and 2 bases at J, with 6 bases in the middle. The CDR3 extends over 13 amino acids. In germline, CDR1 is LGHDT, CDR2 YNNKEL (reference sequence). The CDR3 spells CASSHRDTDTQYF. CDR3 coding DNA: TGTGCCAGCAGCCACAGGGACACAGATACGCAGTATTTT.